Listed here are 15 T cell receptor beta chains from one sample, sequenced in a study of diagnostic markers for celiac disease. TCRdb reprocessed the reads, with one entry per CDR3 protein and no DNA. The repertoire table contains approximately 670 distinct CDR3 sequences. Sequencing was carried out using either unsorted cells or a sorted T cell fraction (not recorded which). These receptors originate from a human donor.

Measured by frequency, this clonotype is medium-sized. The J gene is TRBJ1-2, the V gene TRBV27; TCRdb designates TRBD1, a call that cannot be tested without DNA. The CDR3 loop spans 17 amino acids. Looked up from germline, CDR1 is MNHEY and CDR2 is SMNVEV (reference sequence). CDR3 amino acids: CASSFRRTAEGGYGYTF.

In terms of frequency, this clonotype is medium-sized (0.01 to 0.1%). The V call is TRBV20-1, the J call TRBJ2-3; TCRdb's D call of TRBD2 is untestable without DNA. The CDR3 is 17 residues long. Germline-derived CDR1 and CDR2 are DFQATT and SNEGSKA (reference sequence). CDR3 loop: CSSVIGFSGSYTDTQYF.

This clonotype ranks as medium-sized (0.01 to 0.1%) in terms of frequency. Here the CDR3 reads CAISRGISYEQYF. The V and J genes are TRBV28 and TRBJ2-7. The germline V gene encodes CDR1 MDHEN and CDR2 SYDVKM. The length of the CDR3 is 13 residues.

The rearrangement joins TRBV11-2 to TRBJ1-1; TCRdb designates TRBD1, a call that cannot be tested without DNA. Germline CDR1 is SGHAT and CDR2 is FQNNGV. This CDR3 comprises 16 residues. The chain's CDR3 is CASSSGWGVMNTEAFF.

According to its frequency, this clonotype is medium-sized (0.01 to 0.1%). The genes are TRBV20-1 and TRBJ1-1; the TRBD1 assignment by TCRdb is unverifiable without DNA. Per germline, CDR1 DFQATT and CDR2 SNEGSKA (reference sequence). The CDR3 runs 14 residues. The CDR3 region is CSAPPGPRDTEAFF.

This chain joins TRBV11-2 and TRBJ2-3; there is no DNA to check the TCRdb D call of TRBD2. CDR3 length: 15 residues. Per germline, CDR1 SGHAT and CDR2 FQNNGV. The CDR3: CASSLLAGGTDTQYF.

This clonotype is labeled large (0.1 to 1%) based on frequency. The chain joins TRBV29-1 to TRBJ2-1; TCRdb's assignment of TRBD2 cannot be checked, as there is no DNA. CDR1 and CDR2 from the germline V gene are SQVTM and ANQGSEA. This CDR3 contains 16 residues. CDR3 sequence: CSVESGLAGSYNEQFF.

The genes are TRBV10-3 and TRBJ2-3; checking the TCRdb D call of TRBD2 is not possible without DNA. This CDR3 has 15 residues. Germline-derived CDR1 and CDR2 are ENHRY and SYGVKD. CDR3: CATGTSGASTDTQYF.

This chain connects TRBV2 to TRBJ1-2. The CDR3 covers 13 residues. Germline values: CDR1 SNHLY, CDR2 FYNNEI. CDR3 sequence: CASSEARAAGYTF. The full variable domain, with the rest looked up from reference TRBV2 and TRBJ1-2, is EPEVTQTPSHQVTQMGQEVILRCVPISNHLYFYWYRQILGQKVEFLVSFYNNEISEKSEIFDDQFSVERPDGSNFTLKIRSTKLEDSAMYFCASSEARAAGYTFGSGTRLTVV.

This clonotype counts as medium-sized by frequency. The V and J genes are TRBV20-1 and TRBJ2-5; the D call of TRBD2 rests on TCRdb alone, since no DNA is present to check it. In germline, CDR1 is DFQATT, CDR2 SNEGSKA (reference sequence). CDR3 length: 14 amino acids. The CDR3 sequence: CSAPVGTSVQTQYF.

This clonotype shows up as large by frequency. The chain employs TRBV5-5 and TRBJ1-1; the D call from TCRdb, TRBD1, cannot be confirmed without DNA. The germline V gene encodes CDR1 SGHKS and CDR2 YYEKEE (reference sequence). The CDR3 has 17 residues. CDR3 sequence: CASSLYYRLRENTEAFF.

The genes are TRBV20-1 and TRBJ2-3. CDR1 is DFQATT and CDR2 is SNEGSKA in the germline V gene (reference sequence). The CDR3 runs 13 residues. CDR3 in amino acids: CSARAMSTDTQYF.

This clonotype registers medium-sized by frequency. The chain joins TRBV7-2 to TRBJ2-3; TCRdb indicates TRBD1, and absent DNA this call remains unverified. The V gene's germline CDR1 is SGHTA and CDR2 FQGNSA. The length of the CDR3 is 15 residues. The CDR3 sequence: CASILQGIGTDTQYF. Complete variable domain (other parts from reference TRBV7-2 and TRBJ2-3): GAGVSQSPSNKVTEKGKDVELRCDPISGHTALYWYRQSLGQGLEFLIYFQGNSAPDKSGLPSDRFSAERTGGSVSTLTIQRTQQEDSAVYLCASILQGIGTDTQYFGPGTRLTVL.

In terms of frequency, this clonotype is medium-sized. The chain carries TRBV2 and TRBJ1-1; with no DNA, the TCRdb D assignment of TRBD1 cannot be verified. From germline, CDR1 is SNHLY and CDR2 FYNNEI. CDR3 length: 13 residues. CDR3 sequence: CASSARGGTEAFF. Complete variable domain (other parts from reference TRBV2 and TRBJ1-1): EPEVTQTPSHQVTQMGQEVILRCVPISNHLYFYWYRQILGQKVEFLVSFYNNEISEKSEIFDDQFSVERPDGSNFTLKIRSTKLEDSAMYFCASSARGGTEAFFGQGTRLTVV.

This clonotype counts as medium-sized by frequency. CDR3 protein: CSARSEELGSYNSPLHF. The gene calls are TRBV20-1 and TRBJ1-6. The CDR3 loop spans 17 amino acids. Germline lookup yields CDR1 DFQATT and CDR2 SNEGSKA (reference sequence).